A selection of T cell receptor beta chains follows, all from one sample in a study of a mutant IDH1 vaccine in newly diagnosed glioma. Generated by immunoSEQ multiplex PCR, the TCRdb table keeps only in-frame clones and is missing some. The sample holds about 38,000 clones; around 78% are singletons and the top ten take 5.5%. Which antigens these TCRs recognize remains unknown. The sequenced sample was PBMCs, obtained from a glioma patient whose treatment included an IDH1 peptide vaccine. Receptor source: a man aged 40-55 years with glioma. CDR3s include the opening cysteine and the closing phenylalanine or tryptophan. D genes are given only for firm matches. Clone size is shown for a subset of rows, as once, few, many or a class of expanded clone.

clone_size: NA; d_call: NA; j_call: TRBJ1-4; cdr3_length: 15; v_call: TRBV7-9; cdr3_aa: CASSPRTWTNEKLFF; cdr3_nt: TGTGCCAGCAGCCCCAGGACTTGGACTAATGAAAAACTGTTTTTT
clone_size: NA; d_call: TRBD1; j_call: TRBJ2-7; cdr3_length: 13; v_call: TRBV19; cdr3_aa: CATTGGAGHEQYF; cdr3_nt: TGTGCCACCACAGGGGGCGCGGGTCACGAGCAGTACTTC
clone_size: NA; d_call: TRBD1; j_call: TRBJ1-2; cdr3_length: 16; v_call: TRBV11-2; cdr3_aa: CASSLDRGRGVYGYTF; cdr3_nt: TGTGCCAGCAGCTTGGACAGGGGGCGCGGGGTCTATGGCTACACCTTC
clone_size: once; d_call: TRBD1; j_call: TRBJ1-2; cdr3_length: 14; v_call: TRBV6-5; cdr3_aa: CASSKNRGNYGYTF; cdr3_nt: TGTGCCAGCTCTAAGAACAGGGGAAACTATGGCTACACCTTC
clone_size: NA; d_call: TRBD1; j_call: TRBJ1-4; cdr3_length: 14; v_call: TRBV5-1; cdr3_aa: CASSRGTGDEKLFF; cdr3_nt: TGCGCCAGCAGCCGAGGGACAGGGGATGAAAAACTGTTTTTT
clone_size: NA; d_call: NA; j_call: TRBJ1-2; cdr3_length: 13; v_call: TRBV5-4; cdr3_aa: CASSLDQGYGYTF; cdr3_nt: TGTGCCAGCAGCTTGGACCAGGGTTATGGCTACACCTTC
clone_size: once; d_call: NA; j_call: TRBJ2-7; cdr3_length: 12; v_call: TRBV2; cdr3_aa: CASSGVAREQYF; cdr3_nt: TGTGCCAGCAGTGGAGTGGCGAGGGAGCAGTACTTC
clone_size: once; d_call: TRBD1; j_call: TRBJ1-6; cdr3_length: 16; v_call: TRBV18; cdr3_aa: CASSPTDRGANSPLHF; cdr3_nt: TGTGCCAGCTCACCGACGGACAGGGGGGCTAATTCACCCCTCCACTTT
clone_size: NA; d_call: NA; j_call: TRBJ1-2; cdr3_length: 16; v_call: TRBV5-1; cdr3_aa: CASSLGTPGTNYGYTF; cdr3_nt: TGCGCCAGCAGCTTGGGAACCCCCGGGACTAACTATGGCTACACCTTC
clone_size: NA; d_call: TRBD1; j_call: TRBJ1-3; cdr3_length: 14; v_call: TRBV28; cdr3_aa: CASYRTGTGNTIYF; cdr3_nt: TGTGCCAGTTATCGGACAGGGACTGGAAACACCATATATTTT
clone_size: NA; d_call: TRBD1; j_call: TRBJ1-2; cdr3_length: 16; v_call: TRBV6-5; cdr3_aa: CASSYGTGGADYGYTF; cdr3_nt: TGTGCCAGCAGTTACGGGACAGGGGGCGCAGATTATGGCTACACCTTC
clone_size: NA; d_call: NA; j_call: TRBJ1-2; cdr3_length: 11; v_call: TRBV20-1; cdr3_aa: CSATGTYGYTF; cdr3_nt: TGCAGTGCTACAGGGACCTATGGCTACACCTTC
clone_size: NA; d_call: NA; j_call: TRBJ2-2; cdr3_length: 14; v_call: TRBV30; cdr3_aa: CALPGQKNTGELFF; cdr3_nt: TGTGCCCTTCCGGGGCAGAAGAACACCGGGGAGCTGTTTTTT
clone_size: NA; d_call: NA; j_call: TRBJ1-5; cdr3_length: 12; v_call: TRBV10-2; cdr3_aa: CASSPPGQPQHF; cdr3_nt: TGCGCCAGCAGTCCCCCCGGTCAGCCCCAGCATTTT
clone_size: NA; d_call: NA; j_call: TRBJ1-2; cdr3_length: 15; v_call: TRBV18; cdr3_aa: CASSPPRADGYGYTF; cdr3_nt: TGTGCCAGCTCACCACCCCGCGCAGACGGCTATGGCTACACCTTC
clone_size: NA; d_call: NA; j_call: TRBJ2-5; cdr3_length: 16; v_call: TRBV5-6; cdr3_aa: CASSILRGRTTRTQYF; cdr3_nt: TGTGCCAGCAGCATCCTGCGGGGTAGGACGACGCGGACCCAGTACTTC
clone_size: once; d_call: TRBD1; j_call: TRBJ2-7; cdr3_length: 14; v_call: TRBV6-1; cdr3_aa: CASTPGQQPPSAFF; cdr3_nt: TGTGCCAGCACCCCGGGACAGCAGCCTCCCTCGGCCTTCTTC
clone_size: NA; d_call: NA; j_call: TRBJ1-2; cdr3_length: 15; v_call: TRBV18; cdr3_aa: CASSPPGTDLYGYTF; cdr3_nt: TGTGCCAGCTCACCCCCCGGGACGGACCTTTATGGCTACACCTTC
clone_size: NA; d_call: NA; j_call: TRBJ1-5; cdr3_length: 15; v_call: TRBV7-2; cdr3_aa: CASSPPGAGNQPQHF; cdr3_nt: TGTGCCAGCAGCCCACCAGGGGCGGGCAATCAGCCCCAGCATTTT
clone_size: NA; d_call: NA; j_call: TRBJ2-7; cdr3_length: 14; v_call: TRBV7-9; cdr3_aa: CASSSPAGNWAQYF; cdr3_nt: TGTGCCAGCAGCTCCCCAGCCGGGAATTGGGCGCAGTACTTC
clone_size: few; d_call: TRBD1; j_call: TRBJ1-1; cdr3_length: 13; v_call: TRBV2; cdr3_aa: CASIRTGNTEAFF; cdr3_nt: TGTGCCAGCATAAGGACAGGGAACACTGAAGCTTTCTTT
clone_size: NA; d_call: NA; j_call: TRBJ2-2; cdr3_length: 13; v_call: TRBV2; cdr3_aa: CASSGRGTGELFF; cdr3_nt: TGTGCCAGCAGTGGGCGAGGCACCGGGGAGCTGTTTTTT
clone_size: NA; d_call: NA; j_call: TRBJ2-1; cdr3_length: 14; v_call: TRBV18; cdr3_aa: CASSPQTGFNEQFF; cdr3_nt: TGTGCCAGCTCACCTCAAACAGGGTTCAATGAGCAGTTCTTC
clone_size: NA; d_call: NA; j_call: TRBJ2-6; cdr3_length: 18; v_call: TRBV5-1; cdr3_aa: CASSLDGLLGSGANVLTF; cdr3_nt: TGCGCCAGCAGCTTGGACGGACTCCTCGGCTCTGGGGCCAACGTCCTGACTTTC
clone_size: few; d_call: NA; j_call: TRBJ1-1; cdr3_length: 13; v_call: TRBV10-3; cdr3_aa: CAISGGGNTEAFF; cdr3_nt: TGTGCCATCAGTGGAGGGGGGAACACTGAAGCTTTCTTT
clone_size: NA; d_call: TRBD1; j_call: TRBJ1-5; cdr3_length: 19; v_call: TRBV19; cdr3_aa: CASSIVTGQGDYSNQPQHF; cdr3_nt: TGTGCCAGTAGTATAGTAACTGGACAGGGCGACTATAGCAATCAGCCCCAGCATTTT